This T cell receptor (beta chain) was captured by sequencing in a study of blood T cells in healthy people across ages. The trim removed 5 bases at V and 1 base at J, leaving 7 bases unmatched. The CDR3 is 15 amino acids. CDR1 and CDR2 from the germline V gene are SGHVS and FQNEAQ. Primed by a sample-barcoded 5' primer and a J-beta primer mix, a second PCR proceeded for 7 to 11 cycles. TCRdb reanalysed the 5' RACE reads using MiXCR and keeps one entry per CDR3 protein. Of about 1.7 million distinct CDR3 sequences listed, approximately 30% are singletons. The sequenced sample was blood. The genes are TRBV7-8 and TRBJ2-5; TRBD1 matches 7 bases. This clonotype originated in a woman aged 30 to 39 in good health. The CDR3 coding sequence is TGTGCCAGCAGCCCCCTAACAGGGGCCCAAGAGACCCAGTACTTC. Its translation: CASSPLTGAQETQYF.